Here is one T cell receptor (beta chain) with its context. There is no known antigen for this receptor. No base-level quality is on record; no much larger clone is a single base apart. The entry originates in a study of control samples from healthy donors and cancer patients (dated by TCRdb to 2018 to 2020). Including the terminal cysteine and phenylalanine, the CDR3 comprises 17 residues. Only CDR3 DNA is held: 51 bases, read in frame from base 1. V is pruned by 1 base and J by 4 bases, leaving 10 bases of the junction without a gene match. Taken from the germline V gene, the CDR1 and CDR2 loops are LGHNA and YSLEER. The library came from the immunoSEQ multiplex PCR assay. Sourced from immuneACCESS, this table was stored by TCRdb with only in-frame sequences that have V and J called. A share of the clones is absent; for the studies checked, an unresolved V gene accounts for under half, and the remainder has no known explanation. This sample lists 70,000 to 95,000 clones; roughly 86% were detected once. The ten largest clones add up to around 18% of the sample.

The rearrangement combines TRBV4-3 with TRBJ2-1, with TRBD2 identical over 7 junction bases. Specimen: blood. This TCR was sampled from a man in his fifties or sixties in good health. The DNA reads TGCGCCAGCAGCCAAGTCCCCCCGGGACTACGTTACAATGAGCAGTTCTTC. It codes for CASSQVPPGLRYNEQFF.